Given below is one T cell receptor (beta chain) in context. This sample is drawn from a study of blood T cell repertoires in COVID-19. Study-wide context: COVID-19 samples, acute and convalescent, were from the United States, Italy and Spain. Nucleic acid was either cDNA or gDNA, and it came from T cells, B-cell-depleted T cells, or PBMCs.

Per the original methods: Reference gene primer amplification gave nucleated cell count estimates. The table came from immunoSEQ multiplex PCR; TCRdb's copy has only in-frame clones and leaves some out. Clonal size and the V and J genes are those of that table, whereas D and trimming came from the DNA. In the table there are about 28,000 clones, roughly 87% of which are singletons. CDR1 SGHDN and CDR2 FVKESK come from the germline V gene. The CDR3 is 15 amino acids. V lost 4 bases and J lost 5; bases outside the gene matches: 9. The specimen sequenced was peripheral blood. The origin of this receptor is a human donor in a cohort sampled during active COVID-19. This chain joins TRBV14 and TRBJ2-5, with 8 bases aligning to TRBD1. The CDR3 reads CASSLRTGSSETQYF. The CDR3 DNA follows: TGTGCCAGCAGCCTTAGGACAGGGTCCTCGGAGACCCAGTACTTC.